This is a list of T cell receptor beta chains from one sample in a study of blood T cells in healthy people across ages. TCRdb reanalysed the 5' RACE reads using MiXCR and keeps one entry per CDR3 protein. The repertoire consists of 730,000 or so distinct CDR3 sequences, with over 40% occurring once and the leading ten covering 25% to 30%. The sequenced material came from blood. These TCRs come from an elderly man in good health. The CDR3 runs from the conserved cysteine through the conserved F or W. The D gene is left open where the match is weak. The size field is filled for only some rows; it gives once, few, many or a size class.

j_call d_call clone_size v_call cdr3_nt cdr3_aa
TRBJ2-4 NA NA TRBV21-1 TGTGCCAGCAGCAAAAAACGTCCCCAGAGGAGGCCTCCCAAAAACATTCAGTACTTC CASSKKRPQRRPPKNIQYF
TRBJ1-2 TRBD1 NA TRBV6-1 TGTGCCAGCAGCCTTATAGGACAGGGGGCTGACTATGGCTACACCTTC CASSLIGQGADYGYTF
TRBJ2-1 NA many TRBV5-1 TGCGCCAGCAGCTTGGCCGGGGAGCAGTTCTTC CASSLAGEQFF
TRBJ1-2 TRBD1 NA TRBV4-1 TGCGCCAGCAGCCAATCCGACAGGGGCTATGGCTACACCTTC CASSQSDRGYGYTF
TRBJ2-7 TRBD1 few TRBV6-6 TGTGCCAGCAGCTCTGAATACCCCAGGACAGGGGCTTCCGAGCAGTACTTC CASSSEYPRTGASEQYF
TRBJ2-1 TRBD1 NA TRBV29-1 TGCAGCGTTGAAGTGTGGCAGGGGGCGAGTGAGACCCAGTTCTTC CSVEVWQGASETQFF
TRBJ2-7 NA few TRBV6-4 TGTGCCAGCAGTGACCGCGGACAGTCCTACGAGCAGTACTTC CASSDRGQSYEQYF
TRBJ2-7 NA NA TRBV4-3 TGCGCCAGCAGCCAAGATTCTGGCTCCTACGAGCAGTACTTC CASSQDSGSYEQYF
TRBJ2-1 NA NA TRBV7-2 TGTGCCAGCAGCGTAGCCCTAGCCAAAAATGAGCAGTTCTTC CASSVALAKNEQFF
TRBJ2-3 NA many TRBV6-2/TRBV6-3 TGTGCCAGCAGCACCTACGGGGACTCAGATACGCAGTATTTT CASSTYGDSDTQYF
TRBJ2-5 TRBD2 NA TRBV10-2 TGCGCCAGCAGGGACTATAGCGGGGTAGAGACCCAGTACTTC CASRDYSGVETQYF
TRBJ2-7 TRBD2 NA TRBV4-3 TGCGCCAGCAGCCAAGCAGCGGGAGGGGGGCCCTTCGAGCAGTACTTC CASSQAAGGGPFEQYF
TRBJ2-1 NA NA TRBV9 TGTGCCAGCAGCCTTTTCTCGCAGGGCGGTGAGCAGTTCTTC CASSLFSQGGEQFF
TRBJ1-5 NA once TRBV6-1 TGTGCCAGCAGTGAATCGGTGACATTTCAGCCCCAGCATTTT CASSESVTFQPQHF
TRBJ1-3 TRBD1 NA TRBV20-1 TGCAGTGCTAGAGGGGACAGGACCATATATTTT CSARGDRTIYF
TRBJ1-2 TRBD1 few TRBV29-1 TGCAGCATGGCGGACAGGGTCTATGACTACACCTTC CSMADRVYDYTF
TRBJ2-7 NA few TRBV6-2/TRBV6-3 TGTGCCAGCAGACCAACAGGGCGCAGGGGATACGAGCAGTACTTC CASRPTGRRGYEQYF
TRBJ2-7 NA NA TRBV2 TGTGCCAGCAGTGGTCAGGGGCGGGCAATGAACCAGTACTTC CASSGQGRAMNQYF
TRBJ2-2 NA few TRBV6-6 TGTGCCAGCAGTTCAGTAGGTCAGAAGAACACCGGGGAGCTGTTTTTT CASSSVGQKNTGELFF
TRBJ1-5 NA once TRBV6-4 TGTGCCAGCAGTCCTGAAGGGGGCAATCAGCCCCAGCATTTT CASSPEGGNQPQHF
TRBJ2-3 NA NA TRBV27 TGTGCCAGCACCACGGGGGTAGATACGCAGTATTTT CASTTGVDTQYF
TRBJ2-4 TRBD2 few TRBV25-1 TGTGCCAGCCCAACTAGCGAACTAGCCAAAAACATTCAGTACTTC CASPTSELAKNIQYF
TRBJ2-5 NA NA TRBV20-1 TGCAGTGCTAGAGTTGTACCCAGACTGGGGACGTACCAAGAGACCCAGTACTTC CSARVVPRLGTYQETQYF
TRBJ2-5 NA few TRBV20-1 TGCAGTGCTCCTAGGCGGGGCGCGCGAGAGACCCAGTACTTC CSAPRRGARETQYF
TRBJ2-1 TRBD1 NA TRBV7-9 TGTGCCAGCAGCTTAGGGGACAGGGCGAAGTTCTTC CASSLGDRAKFF
TRBJ2-7 TRBD2 few TRBV4-2 TGTGCCAGCAGCCAAAGGGCTAGCGGGGGCCTCTGGGAGCAGTACTTC CASSQRASGGLWEQYF
TRBJ2-4 NA NA TRBV28 TGTGCCAGCAGTTCCTTTCCCCTCACTTTAGCCAAAAACATTCAGTACTTC CASSSFPLTLAKNIQYF
TRBJ2-3 TRBD1 NA TRBV24-1 TGTGCCACCAGTGAAACTGGGACAGCTAGCACAGATACGCAGTATTTT CATSETGTASTDTQYF
TRBJ2-7 TRBD1 NA TRBV7-2 TGTGCCAGCAGCCTGGACAGGATGGTGCAGTACTTC CASSLDRMVQYF
TRBJ2-5 TRBD2 few TRBV7-9 TGTGCCAGCAGCTCGGGACTAGCGGGGGTTTTGGAGACCCAGTACTTC CASSSGLAGVLETQYF
TRBJ1-3 NA NA TRBV20-1 TGCAGTGCTAGAGAGGGCAGGAGCACTGGGCGAAACACCATATATTTT CSAREGRSTGRNTIYF
TRBJ1-4 NA NA TRBV12-3/TRBV12-4 TGTGCCAGCAGTCTCGCTGAAAAACTGTTTTTT CASSLAEKLFF
TRBJ2-1 NA NA TRBV5-5 TGTGCCAGCAGCCCAGTGGCGAGTCTGAATGAGCAGTTCTTC CASSPVASLNEQFF
TRBJ1-5 NA NA TRBV29-1 TGCAGCGTTGAACTCGCTGGGGGAGGGAGCAATCAGCCCCAGCATTTT CSVELAGGGSNQPQHF
TRBJ2-1 TRBD1 NA TRBV4-3 TGCGCCAGCAGCCAACGCCCTAACAGGGGAACCTACAATGAGCAGTTCTTC CASSQRPNRGTYNEQFF
TRBJ2-3 NA few TRBV7-2 TGTGCCAGCAGTCCTGGGTGGCGTCAGGATACGCAGTATTTT CASSPGWRQDTQYF
TRBJ2-3 NA NA TRBV6-1 TGTGCCAGCAGGCCTGACTACGTCTTTAGCACAGATACGCAGTATTTT CASRPDYVFSTDTQYF
TRBJ1-2 NA many TRBV4-2 TGTGCCAGCAGCCGGGCTCGGGGGCCCGCCCTTTTCTATGGCTACACCTTC CASSRARGPALFYGYTF
TRBJ2-3 TRBD2 few TRBV7-2 TGTGCCAGCAGCTTGGGCGAACTAGCGATACCGACAGATACGCAGTATTTT CASSLGELAIPTDTQYF
TRBJ2-1 NA NA TRBV15 TGTGCCACCAGCAGAGACAGAAACTCCTACGAGCAGTTCTTC CATSRDRNSYEQFF
TRBJ2-3 TRBD2 few TRBV2 TGTGCCAGCAGCGAATTCCCCGGGACTAGCGGTACGAAGTATTTT CASSEFPGTSGTKYF
TRBJ2-7 NA NA TRBV7-2 TGTGCCAGCAGCTTCCAAAAAAGCTCCTACGAGCAGTACTTC CASSFQKSSYEQYF
TRBJ2-7 TRBD1 few TRBV4-1 TGCGCCAGCAGCCAACCGGACAGGCCACCCTACAATGAGCAGTACTTC CASSQPDRPPYNEQYF
TRBJ2-1 NA NA TRBV7-3 TGTGCCAGCAGCCCCGACTCGGGGGTCCGCCCTCAGTTCTTC CASSPDSGVRPQFF
TRBJ1-6 NA NA TRBV7-2 TGTGCCAGCAGCTTAGGGGCCAGAAACTCCGATTCACCCCTCCACTTT CASSLGARNSDSPLHF
TRBJ2-5 TRBD2 NA TRBV9 TGTGCCAGCAGCGCTGGACTAGCAAATGAGCAGTACTTC CASSAGLANEQYF
TRBJ2-1 NA NA TRBV6-2/TRBV6-3 TGTGCCAGCAGTTACCCAGATAATGAGCAGTTCTTC CASSYPDNEQFF
TRBJ2-2 TRBD1 NA TRBV28 TGTGTCACCTTAAACCGGGACAGGGGGCTTACCGGGGAGCTGTTTTTT CVTLNRDRGLTGELFF
TRBJ2-3 TRBD1 NA TRBV4-3 TGCGCCAGCAGCCAAGCCCTTACAGGGGGGAGCACAGATACGCAGTATTTT CASSQALTGGSTDTQYF
TRBJ2-5 TRBD2 few TRBV27 TGTGCCAGCAGTCAAGAGCGGGGGGGCCGAGCGACCCAGTACTTC CASSQERGGRATQYF